The 3 T cell receptor beta chains reported below all come from one sample, sequenced in a study of somatic mutations in cytotoxic T cells in rheumatoid arthritis (dated by TCRdb to about 2017). Library method: the immunoSEQ multiplex PCR assay. Imported from immuneACCESS, the table was reduced by TCRdb to in-frame sequences with V and J called. These copies leave out some clones; in studies compared against another copy, an unresolved V gene accounts for under half, and the cause of the remainder is not known. The sample table contains over 10,000 clones; only one count was recorded for 74% of them. Of the sample, 8.5% to 10% falls within the top ten clones. Source material: CD8+ T cells sorted from blood. The receptor set was obtained from a man between 70 and 80 years old in good health.

The chain links TRBV6-5 to TRBJ2-2; TRBD1 might be the D (5 bases). The CDR3 runs 15 residues. Trimming removed 2 bases at V and 5 bases at J, with 12 bases between. Germline assignment: CDR1 MNHEY and CDR2 SVGAGI. DNA for the CDR3: TGTGCCAGCAGTTACGGAGACAGAAGTACCGGGGAGCTGTTTTTT. Its translation: CASSYGDRSTGELFF.

The V gene is TRBV6-1, the J gene TRBJ1-3, with unresolved D. The CDR3 extends over 15 amino acids. Germline CDR1 MNHNS, CDR2 SASEGT. The V end lost 5 bases, the J end lost 1 base, and 12 bases lay between the germline ends. The CDR3 protein is CASSQGWVSGNTIYF. CDR3 bases: TGTGCCAGCAGTCAAGGGTGGGTGTCTGGAAACACCATATATTTT.

The rearrangement joins TRBV7-9 to TRBJ2-5, with a weak D call TRBD2 (6 bases). CDR1 SEHNR and CDR2 FQNEAQ come from the germline V gene (reference sequence). This CDR3 contains 17 residues. Between the trimmed V and J ends, which lost 1 base and 1 base, there was a span of 16 bases. The CDR3 DNA is TGTGCCAGCAGCTTAGGCGAAACGGGGGAGATCCAAGAGACCCAGTACTTC. Its translation is CASSLGETGEIQETQYF. Full variable domain (rest looked up from reference TRBV7-9 and TRBJ2-5): DTGVSQNPRHKITKRGQNVTFRCDPISEHNRLYWYRQTLGQGPEFLTYFQNEAQLEKSRLLSDRFSAERPKGSFSTLEIQRTEQGDSAMYLCASSLGETGEIQETQYFGPGTRLLVL.